The 20 T cell receptor beta chains reported below all come from one sample, sequenced in a study of PD-1 blockade in mismatch repair-deficient tumors. Time point defined: roughly 10-day in vitro stimulation with candidate neoantigen peptide 3. Their target antigens are unknown. The data were produced by immunoSEQ multiplex PCR, yet TCRdb's version contains in-frame clones alone and is incomplete. The table has some 10,000 clones, just over 90% seen once. Sequenced material: cells cultured in vitro, taken from a patient treated with pembrolizumab. The receptors derive from an adult with mismatch repair-deficient cancer.

V usage is TRBV7-2 and J usage is TRBJ2-1; tentative D call: TRBD2 (5 bases). Germline lookup yields CDR1 SGHTA and CDR2 FQGNSA. This CDR3 region has 15 residues. The germline V and J ends were trimmed by 2 bases and 2 bases, with 10 bases remaining between them. The CDR3 region is CASSLLSGPYNEQFF. DNA of the CDR3: TGTGCCAGCAGCTTACTCAGCGGTCCCTACAATGAGCAGTTCTTC.

The rearrangement joins TRBV29-1 to TRBJ1-1; D is possibly TRBD1 (6 bases). CDR1 and CDR2 (germline): SQVTM, ANQGSEA. The ends were cut back, 3 bases at V and 1 base at J, with 12 bases in the middle. The CDR3 loop spans 14 amino acids. The chain's CDR3 is CSVDHTGWNTEAFF. The CDR3 bases are TGCAGCGTTGATCACACAGGGTGGAACACTGAAGCTTTCTTT.

The rearrangement links TRBV6-6 to TRBJ1-1, with no clear D. CDR1 and CDR2 (germline): MNHNY, SVGAGI (reference sequence). V dropped 0 bases and J dropped 11 bases, with 19 bases sitting between them. This CDR3 is built from 15 residues. CDR3 sequence (DNA): TGTGCCAGCAGTTACTCGTTGGGTCTATTGCGTGAGGCTTTCTTT. Translation gives CASSYSLGLLREAFF.

The V gene is TRBV5-1, the J gene TRBJ1-1; TRBD1 is a possible D gene (6 bases). The CDR3 consists of 14 residues. Germline assignment: CDR1 SGHRS and CDR2 YFSETQ. V was pared by 1 base and J by 0 bases, with 7 bases between. The CDR3 here is CASSLQGMNTEAFF. CDR3 nucleotide sequence: TGCGCCAGCAGCTTGCAGGGGATGAACACTGAAGCTTTCTTT.

This rearrangement joins TRBV25-1 to TRBJ2-2; the match to TRBD2 covers 10 bases. Trimming took 4 bases from V and 5 from J; bases not matched to a gene: 13. Germline V gene data show CDR1 as MGHDK and CDR2 as SYGVNS. CDR3 length: 18 residues. The CDR3 DNA is TGTGCCAGCAGTGGGGACAGCCCGGGACTAGCGCGGACCGGGGAGCTGTTTTTT. Encoded protein: CASSGDSPGLARTGELFF.

CDR3 residues: CASRRLERNNEQFF. CDR3 DNA sequence: TGTGCCAGCAGGCGCCTTGAGCGGAACAATGAGCAGTTCTTC. The chain recombines TRBV6-5 with TRBJ2-1, with D possibly being TRBD2 (5 bases). Per germline, CDR1 MNHEY and CDR2 SVGAGI. The CDR3 is 14 amino acids. Trimming shortened V by 6 bases and J by 5 bases, and 14 bases separated the two germline ends.

This chain uses TRBV27 with TRBJ2-1; D gene uncertain. Germline V gene data show CDR1 as MNHEY and CDR2 as SMNVEV (reference sequence). V was clipped by 5 bases and J by 9 bases, with 11 bases between them. The CDR3 runs 12 residues. The CDR3 spells CASSANSREQFF. CDR3 coding DNA: TGTGCCAGCAGTGCCAATAGTCGTGAGCAGTTCTTC.

The gene calls are TRBV4-1 and TRBJ2-7, with 7 bases matching TRBD1. The CDR3 contains 16 residues. V was clipped by 1 base and J by 7 bases; unmatched bases: 13. CDR1 and CDR2 (germline): MGHRA, YSYEKL. CDR3 residues: CASSQARVRGIGEQYF. The CDR3, as DNA: TGCGCCAGCAGCCAAGCGAGGGTCAGGGGGATTGGGGAGCAGTACTTC.

The gene calls are TRBV5-1 and TRBJ1-1; D is possibly TRBD1 (6 bases). Looked up from germline, CDR1 is SGHRS and CDR2 is YFSETQ. The CDR3 is 13 residues long. V was clipped by 0 bases and J by 4 bases, with 7 bases between them. The CDR3 sequence is CASSLGGGTEAFF. CDR3 coding DNA: TGCGCCAGCAGCTTGGGAGGGGGCACTGAAGCTTTCTTT.

The chain has TRBV5-1 and TRBJ2-3; 7 positions agree with TRBD2. This CDR3 is built from 16 residues. Germline V lookup: CDR1 SGHRS, CDR2 YFSETQ. Trimming took 4 bases from V and 0 from J; bases not matched to a gene: 8. The CDR3 here is CASSENSGTSTDTQYF. In DNA form, the CDR3 reads TGCGCCAGCAGCGAGAACAGCGGGACTAGCACAGATACGCAGTATTTT.

The V call is TRBV27, the J call TRBJ2-7, with 9 bases fitting TRBD2. V lost 0 bases to trimming and J lost 6 bases; unmatched junction nucleotides: 6. Per the germline V gene, CDR1 is MNHEY and CDR2 is SMNVEV (reference sequence). The CDR3 is 15 residues long. The CDR3 spells CASSLSLAGGREQYF. CDR3 nucleotide sequence: TGTGCCAGCAGTTTATCGTTGGCGGGAGGGCGCGAGCAGTACTTC.

This chain links TRBV21-1 with TRBJ2-1; TRBD2 was called by the table and not checked on the DNA. TRBV21-1 is a listed pseudogene. The CDR3 runs to 15 residues. The CDR3 DNA reads as TGTGCCAGCAGCATCGGTAGCGGGTGTTACAATGAGCAGTTCTTC. It translates to CASSIGSGCYNEQFF.

The CDR3 region is CASSQDRWGEDTEAFF. CDR3 coding DNA: TGTGCCAGCAGCCAGGACAGGTGGGGGGAAGACACTGAAGCTTTCTTT. The rearrangement joins TRBV28 to TRBJ1-1; 7 bases map to TRBD1. The CDR3 is made up of 16 amino acids. V shed 6 bases and J 3 bases; nucleotides not matched to a gene: 13. The germline gives CDR1 MDHEN, CDR2 SYDVKM.

The DNA for the CDR3 is TGTGCCAGCAGACACCGGGACTCCTACGAGCAGTACTTC. This gives the protein CASRHRDSYEQYF. V and J are TRBV6-6 and TRBJ2-7, with D maybe TRBD2 (5 bases). Germline V CDR1 and CDR2: MNHNY, SVGAGI (reference sequence). The CDR3 runs 13 residues. Between the trimmed V and J ends, which lost 6 bases and 0 bases, there was a span of 9 bases.

The chain carries TRBV5-6 and TRBJ1-5; no reliable D call. Germline CDR1 is SGHDT and CDR2 is YYEEEE. The CDR3 loop spans 16 amino acids. V was cut by 4 bases and J by 0 bases, with 14 bases left in between. The chain's CDR3 is CASSTGIAYSNQPQHF. For the CDR3, the DNA is TGTGCCAGCAGCACTGGTATCGCTTATAGCAATCAGCCCCAGCATTTT. The whole variable domain, remainder taken from reference TRBV5-6 and TRBJ1-5, is DAGVTQSPTHLIKTRGQQVTLRCSPKSGHDTVSWYQQALGQGPQFIFQYYEEEERQRGNFPDRFSGHQFPNYSSELNVNALLLGDSALYLCASSTGIAYSNQPQHFGDGTRLSIL.

The rearrangement links TRBV18 to TRBJ2-7; perhaps TRBD2 as D (5 bases). In germline, CDR1 is KGHSH, CDR2 LQKENI. The CDR3 extends over 14 amino acids. Between the trimmed V and J ends, which lost 6 bases and 7 bases, there was a span of 19 bases. The CDR3 nucleotides read TGTGCCAGCTCCCCAGTTCACAAACTAGAAGAGCAGTACTTC. Its translation is CASSPVHKLEEQYF.

The chain combines TRBV5-1 with TRBJ1-4; perhaps TRBD1 as D (6 bases). The V gene's germline CDR1 is SGHRS and CDR2 YFSETQ. Trimming removed 5 bases from V and 8 bases from J, with 19 bases in between. The CDR3 has 15 residues. The DNA of the CDR3 is TGCGCCAGCAGTCCGTATGGGACACTGGGAGAAAAACTGTTTTTT. Translating gives CASSPYGTLGEKLFF.

J is TRBJ2-3 and V is TRBV9, with 9 bases matching TRBD2. Germline loops: CDR1 SGDLS, CDR2 YYNGEE. The CDR3 runs 15 residues. V shed 6 bases, J shed 5 bases, and the junction held 10 bases outside the gene matches. The chain's CDR3 is CASTYSGSWGDTQYF. The DNA for the CDR3 is TGTGCCAGCACCTATAGCGGGAGTTGGGGAGATACGCAGTATTTT.

The chain combines TRBV11-3 with TRBJ2-7; 10 bases line up with TRBD2. The CDR3 is 15 residues long. Looked up from germline, CDR1 is SGHNT and CDR2 is YENEEA. J gave up 2 bases and V 5 bases, and 6 bases lay outside the gene matches. CDR3 loop: CASSPSGRVTYEQYF. The DNA for the CDR3 is TGTGCCAGCAGCCCAAGCGGGAGGGTAACCTACGAGCAGTACTTC. The whole variable domain, remainder taken from reference TRBV11-3 and TRBJ2-7, is EAGVVQSPRYKIIEKKQPVAFWCNPISGHNTLYWYLQNLGQGPELLIRYENEEAVDDSQLPKDRFSAERLKGVDSTLKIQPAELGDSAVYLCASSPSGRVTYEQYFGPGTRLTVT.

The chain combines TRBV5-1 with TRBJ2-5, with 9 bases that match TRBD1. The J call may be incorrect, as the DNA end agrees better with TRBJ2-7. This CDR3 is built from 22 residues. From germline, CDR1 is SGHRS and CDR2 YFSETQ. The chain's CDR3 is CASSLDVWDREASGPISYEQYF. For the CDR3, the DNA is TGCGCCAGCAGCTTGGACGTTTGGGACAGGGAGGCTAGCGGACCGATCTCCTACGAGCAGTACTTC.